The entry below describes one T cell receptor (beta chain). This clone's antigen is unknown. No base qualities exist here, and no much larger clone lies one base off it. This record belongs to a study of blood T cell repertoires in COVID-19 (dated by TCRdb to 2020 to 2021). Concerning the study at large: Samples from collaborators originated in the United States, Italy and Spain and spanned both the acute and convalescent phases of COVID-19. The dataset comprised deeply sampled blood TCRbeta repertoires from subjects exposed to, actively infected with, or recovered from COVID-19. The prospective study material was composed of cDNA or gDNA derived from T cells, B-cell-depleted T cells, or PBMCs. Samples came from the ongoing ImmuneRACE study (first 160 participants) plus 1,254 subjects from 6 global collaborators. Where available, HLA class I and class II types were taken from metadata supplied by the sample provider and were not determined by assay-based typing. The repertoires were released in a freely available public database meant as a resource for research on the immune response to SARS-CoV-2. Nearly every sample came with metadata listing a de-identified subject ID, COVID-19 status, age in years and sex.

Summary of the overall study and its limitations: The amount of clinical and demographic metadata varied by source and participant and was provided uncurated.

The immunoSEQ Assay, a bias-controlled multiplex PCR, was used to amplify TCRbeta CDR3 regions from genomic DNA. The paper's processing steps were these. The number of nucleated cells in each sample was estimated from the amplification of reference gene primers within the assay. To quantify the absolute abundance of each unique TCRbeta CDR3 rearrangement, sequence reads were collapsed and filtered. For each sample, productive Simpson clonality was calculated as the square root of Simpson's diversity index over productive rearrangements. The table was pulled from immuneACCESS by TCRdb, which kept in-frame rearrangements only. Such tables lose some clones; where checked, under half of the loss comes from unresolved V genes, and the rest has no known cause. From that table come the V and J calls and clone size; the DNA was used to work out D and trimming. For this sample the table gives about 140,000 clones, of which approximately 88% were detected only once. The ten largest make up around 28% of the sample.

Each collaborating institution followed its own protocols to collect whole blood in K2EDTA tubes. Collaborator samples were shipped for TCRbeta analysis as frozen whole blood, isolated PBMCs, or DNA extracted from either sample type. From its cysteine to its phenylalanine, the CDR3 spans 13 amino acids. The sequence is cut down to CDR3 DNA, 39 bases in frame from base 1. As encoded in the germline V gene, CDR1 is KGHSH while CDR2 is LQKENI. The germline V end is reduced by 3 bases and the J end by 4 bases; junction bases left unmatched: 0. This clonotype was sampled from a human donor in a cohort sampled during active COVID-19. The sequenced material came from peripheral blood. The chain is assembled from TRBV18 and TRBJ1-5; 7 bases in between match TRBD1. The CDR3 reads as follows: CASSPRGNQPQHF. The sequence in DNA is TGTGCCAGCTCACCCAGGGGGAATCAGCCCCAGCATTTT.